Listed below are T cell receptor beta chains from one sample, sequenced in a study of metastatic and nonmetastatic thyroid tumors. TCRdb re-clonotyped the PCR reads through MiXCR. The sample has 20,000 to 25,000 clones; approximately 23% are singletons. Sequencing used tumor tissue. All receptors come from a female donor with papillary thyroid cancer or a benign thyroid nodule (not recorded which). Some clones in this sample may be carry-over from other donors' samples. Both conserved end residues are trimmed from each CDR3.

V gene	J gene	CDR3 protein
TRBV7-9	TRBJ2-5	ASSFTGGRETQY
TRBV7-2	TRBJ1-5	ASSLASRGDQPQH
TRBV7-2	TRBJ2-1	ASSVSGNSYNEQF
TRBV2	TRBJ2-1	ASSDRLAANNEQF
TRBV5-1	TRBJ2-6	ASSLDGGANVLT
TRBV30	TRBJ2-7	AWSVYRRPYEQY
TRBV10-1	TRBJ1-1	ASSESGLAEAF
TRBV11-2	TRBJ1-4	ASSLRPIGAGNEKLF
TRBV20-1	TRBJ1-1	SALQGASLTEAF
TRBV28	TRBJ2-1	ASSAANEQF
TRBV10-3	TRBJ2-3	AISKGLGTDTQY
TRBV6-5	TRBJ1-6	ASSYSGPYSPLH
TRBV6-1	TRBJ2-3	ASWGAAGGDGTQY
TRBV2	TRBJ2-7	ASRGTGTVSEQY
TRBV25-1	TRBJ2-7	ASSPTTGTSGKGSPYEQY
TRBV7-8	TRBJ2-7	ASSSPPVGRSYEQY
TRBV27	TRBJ1-5	ASSPRQAQRNQPQH
TRBV6-4	TRBJ2-7	ASSPMPTSQSGRGFAYEQY
TRBV30	TRBJ1-6	AWSVLQGESPLH
TRBV2	TRBJ2-7	ASSDQLYYEQY
TRBV7-9	TRBJ2-7	ASSPAGYNYEQY
TRBV19	TRBJ1-6	ASSFTPGQTSPLH
TRBV7-9	TRBJ1-2	ASSQGGQPNYGYT
TRBV3-1	TRBJ1-1	ASSQGWDRGRGTEAF
TRBV5-1	TRBJ2-7	ASSLERY
TRBV6-2/TRBV6-3	TRBJ1-2	ASSAPKRTNYGYT